Described below is a single T cell receptor beta chain sequence and its context. This sample stems from a study of CD8 T cells in Susac syndrome. CDR1 and CDR2 from the germline V gene are DFQATT and SNEGSKA (reference sequence). The junction had 8 bases not matched to a gene; V was cut back by 3 bases and J by 0 bases. The CDR3 consists of 16 residues. Random hexamers primed reverse transcription of about 0.45 to 1 ug RNA. TCRdb independently ran MiXCR on the immunoSEQ multiplex PCR reads; one entry per CDR3 protein. The table shows tens of thousands of distinct CDR3 sequences, with 90% to 97% occurring only once. Negative isolation was used for CD8+ and CD4+ T cells, and FACS enrichment was applied to TEMRA cells.

V is TRBV20-1 and J is TRBJ1-2, with 9 positions matching TRBD1. This receptor was taken from a human donor with Susac syndrome. Sequenced material: CD8+ T cells from PBMCs. The CDR3: CSASRTGTGSNYGYTF. The CDR3 DNA sequence: TGCAGTGCTAGTAGGACTGGGACAGGGTCTAACTATGGCTACACCTTC.